This entry concerns a single TCR beta chain. Its antigen is not known. An assay was performed, and its level was deep. Libraries were prepared by immunoSEQ multiplex PCR; TCRdb keeps only in-frame clonotypes and omits some of them. This table has about 2 million clones, over 85% appearing once. This sample is drawn from a study of shared clonotypes between healthy human individuals. On the study more broadly: Researchers assigned three CD4 naive, three CD4 memory, two CD8 naive and one CD8 memory plate to each donor.

The CDR3 contains 13 residues. Germline CDR1 reads SGHVS; CDR2 reads FQNEAQ. V dropped 3 bases and J dropped 1 base, with 7 bases sitting between them. Study results and limitations: Among donors, the sharing of clonotypes was expected to be influenced by sequencing depth. It was observed that roughly 5.5% of naive CD4 clonotypes were shared across several donors.

Positive CCR7 selection of CD45RO-negative cells yielded the naive CD8 cells, and terminally differentiated effector memory CD45RA+ cells were excluded. The TCR originated in a man aged 18 to 29 in good health. The sample consisted of naive CD8+ T cells sorted from blood. This chain links TRBV7-8 with TRBJ2-7; D gene uncertain. DNA for the CDR3: TGTGCCAGCAGCTTGAGCCAGTCCTACGAGCAGTACTTC. It codes for CASSLSQSYEQYF.